What follows describes a single TCR beta chain. The sample contains more than one DNA sequence encoding this CDR3. Clones were read by immunoSEQ multiplex PCR, and TCRdb kept only the in-frame ones, dropping some. The sample records fewer than 1.8 million clones, less than 99% being singletons. Recent acute infections and vaccinations were absent in the healthy HIV-negative adult donors. Trimming removed 2 bases at V and 2 bases at J, with 7 bases between. From germline, CDR1 is KGHSH and CDR2 LQKENI. The CDR3 sequence is 13 residues long. The data stem from a study of shared clonotypes between healthy human individuals.

What was sequenced was naive CD4+ T cells sorted from blood. Subset: CD45RA+ positively selected. The receptor comes from a man aged 25 to 40 in good health. The V call is TRBV18, the J call TRBJ2-7; D is undetermined. CDR3 in amino acids: CASSPRRTYEQYF. As DNA, the CDR3 is TGTGCCAGCTCACCAAGGAGAACCTACGAGCAGTACTTC. Supplemented by reference TRBV18 and TRBJ2-7, the full variable domain reads NAGVMQNPRHLVRRRGQEARLRCSPMKGHSHVYWYRQLPEEGLKFMVYLQKENIIDESGMPKERFSAEFPKEGPSILRIQQVVRGDSAAYFCASSPRRTYEQYFGPGTRLTVT.